Below are 12 T cell receptor beta chains sequenced from a single sample in a study of blood T cells in healthy people across ages. Sample-barcoded 5' priming and a J-beta primer mix drove a second PCR of about 6 to 12 cycles. TCRdb analysed the 5' RACE reads with MiXCR anew, one entry per CDR3 protein. The sample has fewer than 800,000 distinct CDR3 sequences; around 21% are singletons. The sample was blood. The receptor source for this set is a man in his 70s in good health.

This clonotype has at least ten counts. J is TRBJ2-7 and V is TRBV7-8, with D maybe TRBD1 (6 bases). The CDR3 covers 12 residues. The V and J ends lost 0 bases and 7 bases respectively, with 7 bases between them. Germline CDR1 is SGHVS and CDR2 is FQNEAQ. The DNA of the CDR3 is TGTGCCAGCAGCTTAGCGCAGGGGGAGCAGTACTTC. As protein: CASSLAQGEQYF.

The gene calls are TRBV7-3 and TRBJ2-1; 9 bases are a match to TRBD2. This CDR3 is built from 15 residues. Trimming cost V 5 bases and J 5 bases; bases outside gene matches: 7. Looked up from germline, CDR1 is SGHTA and CDR2 is FQGTGA. CDR3 sequence reads: CASSPGLARNNEQFF. The CDR3 bases are TGTGCCAGCAGCCCAGGACTAGCGAGAAACAATGAGCAGTTCTTC.

The rearrangement links TRBV6-1 to TRBJ2-5; 11 bases are a match to TRBD1. The closer fit of TRBJ2-7 to the DNA end suggests the J call may be wrong. CDR1 and CDR2 (germline): MNHNS, SASEGT. The length of the CDR3 is 15 residues. CDR3 residues: CASREGTGGSYEQYF. CDR3 bases: TGTGCCAGCAGAGAGGGGACAGGGGGCTCCTACGAGCAGTACTTC.

This clonotype occurred a few times. The chain links TRBV7-3 to TRBJ1-1, with 8 nucleotides matching TRBD1. Germline V CDR1 and CDR2: SGHTA, FQGTGA. Unmatched junction bases numbered 8, after V lost 7 bases and J lost 7 bases. The CDR3 has 13 amino acids. The CDR3 here is CASTKQGDDEAFF. The CDR3 DNA is TGTGCCAGCACCAAACAGGGGGATGATGAAGCTTTCTTT.

The chain couples TRBV2 to TRBJ1-6; possible D gene TRBD1, 6 bases. The ends were cut back, 10 bases at V and 7 bases at J, with 17 bases in the middle. There are 14 residues in the CDR3. CDR1 is SNHLY, CDR2 FYNNEI, per germline. The CDR3 reads CATTPGQRNSPLHF. CDR3 nucleotides: TGTGCCACCACCCCGGGACAAAGAAATTCACCCCTCCACTTT.

The chain carries TRBV7-2 and TRBJ2-7, with 14 positions matching TRBD2. CDR1 and CDR2 (germline): SGHTA, FQGNSA. J lost 6 bases, V lost 1 base, and 8 bases had no gene match. The CDR3 sequence is 17 residues long. This CDR3 reads CASSLVGTSGSFLEQYF. CDR3 DNA sequence: TGTGCCAGCAGCTTAGTAGGGACTAGCGGGAGTTTTCTCGAGCAGTACTTC.

This clonotype was observed a few times. The chain carries TRBV12-3 or TRBV12-4 and TRBJ1-1; the D gene is possibly TRBD1 (6 bases). This CDR3 has 13 residues. The V and J ends lost 7 bases and 5 bases respectively, with 14 bases between them. The CDR3 DNA sequence: TGTGCCAGCACCCTCAGGGGCGGTACTGAAGCTTTCTTT. It encodes CASTLRGGTEAFF.

The rearrangement links TRBV13 to TRBJ2-5; either TRBD1 or TRBD2 may supply D (6 bases each). Germline assignment: CDR1 PRHDT and CDR2 FYEKMQ (reference sequence). The CDR3 covers 15 residues. Trimming left V 4 bases short and J 5 bases short, with 17 bases between. The CDR3: CASSSRKEGDETQYF. For the CDR3, the DNA is TGTGCCAGCAGCTCTCGGAAGGAGGGGGACGAGACCCAGTACTTC.

V usage is TRBV4-1 and J usage is TRBJ2-3; D is possibly TRBD1 (6 bases). The V gene lost 4 bases and the J gene lost 7 bases, with 9 bases spanning the gap. Germline V gene lookup returns CDR1 MGHRA and CDR2 YSYEKL. The CDR3 sequence is 12 residues long. The CDR3 nucleotides read TGCGCCAGCAGCCTGGACAGCTATACGCAGTATTTT. Its protein is CASSLDSYTQYF.

This clonotype has a count of ten or more. The rearrangement uses TRBV2 and TRBJ2-3; 7 bases are shared with TRBD2. The CDR3 totals 14 residues. The germline V gene encodes CDR1 SNHLY and CDR2 FYNNEI. The V and J ends lost 7 bases and 2 bases, in that order; junction bases with no gene match: 6. The CDR3 protein is CASTKQRDTDTQYF. CDR3 coding DNA: TGTGCCAGCACCAAACAGCGGGACACAGATACGCAGTATTTT.

The genes are TRBV20-1 and TRBJ2-5, with 8 bases lining up with TRBD1. The J call could be wrong; TRBJ2-7 is a better fit for the DNA end. Germline assignment: CDR1 DFQATT and CDR2 SNEGSKA (reference sequence). The CDR3 length is 13 residues. DNA of the CDR3: TGCAGTGCTAAAGTGGGACAGGCCGCCGAGCAGTACTTC. Its protein is CSAKVGQAAEQYF.

The V and J genes are TRBV4-1 and TRBJ1-5, with TRBD1 as a possible D gene (5 bases). With 5 bases removed from V and 0 bases from J, the gap between germline ends came to 11 bases. Germline V gene lookup returns CDR1 MGHRA and CDR2 YSYEKL. The CDR3 is made up of 15 amino acids. CDR3 in DNA: TGCGCCAGCAGCTCTGACAGCTATAGCAATCAGCCCCAGCATTTT. As protein: CASSSDSYSNQPQHF.